These T cell receptor beta chains were read from a single sample in a study of T cell repertoires in cytomegalovirus infection. TCRdb analysed the reads with MiXCR anew, one entry per CDR3 protein. The sample includes 450,000 to 650,000 distinct CDR3 sequences, almost 40% of them seen just once. These receptors lack a known antigen. The material sequenced was cultured PBMCs, taken from culture after CMV antigen stimulation. These receptors came from a human donor in good health (CMV status not recorded). Some clones in this sample may be carry-over from other donors' samples. Each CDR3 is given without its conserved first and last residue. The order of the fields is V gene, CDR3 protein.

v_gene: TRBV7-2; CDR3aa: ASSSGQFNEQF
v_gene: TRBV20-1; CDR3aa: SARDPSDTEQF
v_gene: TRBV7-7; CDR3aa: ASSLRTGRSETQY
v_gene: TRBV6-5; CDR3aa: ASSYSKDRGYEQY
v_gene: TRBV7-6; CDR3aa: ASSLRQVLNTEAF
v_gene: TRBV20-1; CDR3aa: SASWRSGGAADTQY
v_gene: TRBV5-4; CDR3aa: ASSFQGQDTDTQY
v_gene: TRBV4-1; CDR3aa: ASSQTEIYEQY
v_gene: TRBV4-1; CDR3aa: ASSQDWLAGLRELF
v_gene: TRBV11-3; CDR3aa: ASSQGVGAGASGTEAF
v_gene: TRBV7-9; CDR3aa: ASSPRRTGGVSGELF
v_gene: TRBV27; CDR3aa: ASSLWGGQQPQH
v_gene: TRBV7-2; CDR3aa: ASSLGLAGESGTQY
v_gene: TRBV7-2; CDR3aa: ASSLGGRDNSPLH
v_gene: TRBV28; CDR3aa: ASSLSGILLAKNIQY
v_gene: TRBV11-1; CDR3aa: ASSLRGNLYEQY
v_gene: TRBV7-9; CDR3aa: ASSLVGGVQY
v_gene: TRBV4-1; CDR3aa: ASSQGAGEADTQY
v_gene: TRBV7-2; CDR3aa: ASSSNRGEPQH
v_gene: TRBV7-8; CDR3aa: ASRVQRENEQF
v_gene: TRBV7-9; CDR3aa: ASSFSLAYNEQF
v_gene: TRBV7-2; CDR3aa: ASSLERIEAF
v_gene: TRBV7-2; CDR3aa: ASSLGESRGNTIY
v_gene: TRBV7-2; CDR3aa: ASSLTAGYTDTQY
v_gene: TRBV7-4; CDR3aa: ASSPTTRSYEQY
v_gene: TRBV12-3/TRBV12-4; CDR3aa: ASSFGQDYEQY
v_gene: TRBV5-5; CDR3aa: ASSVGVRDTIYEQY
v_gene: TRBV4-3; CDR3aa: ASSQTNEKF
v_gene: TRBV5-4; CDR3aa: ASSRQDEKLF
v_gene: TRBV7-2; CDR3aa: ASSFGGKDIQY
v_gene: TRBV11-2; CDR3aa: ASSISGENTDTQY